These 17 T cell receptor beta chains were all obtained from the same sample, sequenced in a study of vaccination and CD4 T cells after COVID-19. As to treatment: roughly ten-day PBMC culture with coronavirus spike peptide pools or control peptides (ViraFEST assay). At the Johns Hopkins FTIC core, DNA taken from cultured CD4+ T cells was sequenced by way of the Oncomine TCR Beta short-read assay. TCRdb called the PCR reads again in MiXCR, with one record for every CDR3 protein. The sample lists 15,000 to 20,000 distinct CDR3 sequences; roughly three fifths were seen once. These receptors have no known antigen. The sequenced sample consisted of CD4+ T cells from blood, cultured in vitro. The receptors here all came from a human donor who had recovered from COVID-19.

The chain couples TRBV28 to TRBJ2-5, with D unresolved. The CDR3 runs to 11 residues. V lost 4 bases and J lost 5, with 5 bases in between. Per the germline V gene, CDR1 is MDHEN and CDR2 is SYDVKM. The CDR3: CASSYRETQYF. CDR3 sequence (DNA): TGTGCCAGCAGTTACCGGGAGACCCAGTACTTC.

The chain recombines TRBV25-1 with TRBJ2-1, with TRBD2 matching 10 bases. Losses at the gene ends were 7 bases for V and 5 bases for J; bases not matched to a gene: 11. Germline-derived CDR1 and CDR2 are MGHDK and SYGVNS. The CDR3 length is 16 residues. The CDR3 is CASTPSGSQGNNEQFF. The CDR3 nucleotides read TGTGCCAGCACTCCTAGCGGGAGTCAGGGTAACAATGAGCAGTTCTTC. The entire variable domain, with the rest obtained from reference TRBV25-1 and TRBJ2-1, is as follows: EADIYQTPRYLVIGTGKKITLECSQTMGHDKMYWYQQDPGMELHLIHYSYGVNSTEKGDLSSESTVSRIRTEHFPLTLESARPSHTSQYLCASTPSGSQGNNEQFFGPGTRLTVL.

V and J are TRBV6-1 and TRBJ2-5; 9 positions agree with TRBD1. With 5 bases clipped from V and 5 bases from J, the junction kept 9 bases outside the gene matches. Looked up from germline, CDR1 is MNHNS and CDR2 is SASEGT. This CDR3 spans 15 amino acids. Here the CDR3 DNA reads TGTGCCAGCAGTAGGGGACAGGGTGGTGGCGAGACCCAGTACTTC. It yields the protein CASSRGQGGGETQYF.

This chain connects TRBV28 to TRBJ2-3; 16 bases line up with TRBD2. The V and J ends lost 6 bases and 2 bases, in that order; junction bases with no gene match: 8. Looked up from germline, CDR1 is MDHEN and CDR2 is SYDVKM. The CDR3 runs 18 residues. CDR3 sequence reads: CASRSGTSGRAATDTQYF. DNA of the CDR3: TGTGCCAGCAGATCCGGGACTAGCGGGAGGGCCGCCACAGATACGCAGTATTTT.

The CDR3 nucleotides are TGTGCCACCAGTGATTATCGGAGCACAGATACGCAGTATTTT. Translating it yields CATSDYRSTDTQYF. The chain employs TRBV24-1 and TRBJ2-3; D gene unclear. This CDR3 is 14 amino acids long. Germline CDR1 is KGHDR and CDR2 is SFDVKD. Trimming cost V 2 bases and J 0 bases, with 5 bases left between them.

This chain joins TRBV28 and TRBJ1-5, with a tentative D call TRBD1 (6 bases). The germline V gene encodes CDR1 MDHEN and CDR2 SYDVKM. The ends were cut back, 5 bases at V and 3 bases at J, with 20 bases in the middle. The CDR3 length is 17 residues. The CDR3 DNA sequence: TGTGCCAGCAGTGGTTGGGGCGGACAGTTCTACAATCAGCCCCAGCATTTT. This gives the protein CASSGWGGQFYNQPQHF. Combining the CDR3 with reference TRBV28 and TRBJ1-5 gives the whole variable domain DVKVTQSSRYLVKRTGEKVFLECVQDMDHENMFWYRQDPGLGLRLIYFSYDVKMKEKGDIPEGYSVSREKKERFSLILESASTNQTSMYLCASSGWGGQFYNQPQHFGDGTRLSIL.

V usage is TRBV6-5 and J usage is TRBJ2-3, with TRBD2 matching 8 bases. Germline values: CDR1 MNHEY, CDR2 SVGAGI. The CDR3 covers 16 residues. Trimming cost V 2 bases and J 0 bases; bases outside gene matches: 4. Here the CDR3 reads CASSYNSGGSTDTQYF. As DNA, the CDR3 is TGTGCCAGCAGTTACAACAGCGGGGGTAGCACAGATACGCAGTATTTT.

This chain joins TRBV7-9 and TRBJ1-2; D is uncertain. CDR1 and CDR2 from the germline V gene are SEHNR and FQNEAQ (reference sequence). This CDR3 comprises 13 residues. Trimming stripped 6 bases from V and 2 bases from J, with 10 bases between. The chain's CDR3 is CASRPIENYGYTF. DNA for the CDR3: TGTGCCAGCAGGCCGATAGAGAACTATGGCTACACCTTC.

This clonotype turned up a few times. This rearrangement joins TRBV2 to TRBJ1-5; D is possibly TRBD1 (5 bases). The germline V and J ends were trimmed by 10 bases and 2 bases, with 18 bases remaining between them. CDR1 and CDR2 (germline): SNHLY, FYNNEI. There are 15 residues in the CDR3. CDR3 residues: CATGSDSLGNQPQHF. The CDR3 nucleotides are TGTGCCACCGGATCAGACAGCTTGGGCAATCAGCCCCAGCATTTT.

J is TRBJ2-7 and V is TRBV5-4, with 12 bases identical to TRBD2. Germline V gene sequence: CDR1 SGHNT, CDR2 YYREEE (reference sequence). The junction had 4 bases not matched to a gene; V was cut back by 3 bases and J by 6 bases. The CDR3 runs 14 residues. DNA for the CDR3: TGTGCCAGCAGCTCGACTAGCGGGAGAGGCGAGCAGTACTTC. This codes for CASSSTSGRGEQYF.

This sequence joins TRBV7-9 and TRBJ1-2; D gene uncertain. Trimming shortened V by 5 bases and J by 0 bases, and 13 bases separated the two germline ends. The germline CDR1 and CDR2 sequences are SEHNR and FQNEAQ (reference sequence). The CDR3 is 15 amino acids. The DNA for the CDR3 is TGTGCCAGCAGCCCCCCCCGGACGGCTAACTATGGCTACACCTTC. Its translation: CASSPPRTANYGYTF.

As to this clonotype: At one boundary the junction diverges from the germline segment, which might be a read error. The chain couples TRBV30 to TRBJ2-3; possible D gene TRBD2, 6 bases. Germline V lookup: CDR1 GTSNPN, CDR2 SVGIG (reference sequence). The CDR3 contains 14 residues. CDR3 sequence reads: CGGDERRSTDTQYF. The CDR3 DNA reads TGCGGCGGGGATGAGCGGAGGAGCACAGATACGCAGTATTTT.

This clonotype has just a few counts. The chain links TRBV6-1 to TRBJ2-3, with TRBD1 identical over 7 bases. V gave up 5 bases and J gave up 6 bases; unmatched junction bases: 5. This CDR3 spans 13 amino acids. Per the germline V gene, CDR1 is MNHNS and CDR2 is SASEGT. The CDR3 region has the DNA TGTGCCAGCAGTCCAACAGGGGCCGATACGCAGTATTTT. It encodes CASSPTGADTQYF.

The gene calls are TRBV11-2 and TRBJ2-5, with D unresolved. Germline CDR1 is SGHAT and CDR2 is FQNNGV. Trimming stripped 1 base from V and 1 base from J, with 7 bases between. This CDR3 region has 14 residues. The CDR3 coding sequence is TGTGCCAGCAGCTTAGTGGGGATCCAAGAGACCCAGTACTTC. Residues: CASSLVGIQETQYF.

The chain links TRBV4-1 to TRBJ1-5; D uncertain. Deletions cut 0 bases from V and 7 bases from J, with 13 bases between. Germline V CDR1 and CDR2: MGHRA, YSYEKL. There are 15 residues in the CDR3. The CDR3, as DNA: TGCGCCAGCAGCCAAGAGTTAGGGAATCGGCAGCCCCAGCATTTT. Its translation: CASSQELGNRQPQHF.

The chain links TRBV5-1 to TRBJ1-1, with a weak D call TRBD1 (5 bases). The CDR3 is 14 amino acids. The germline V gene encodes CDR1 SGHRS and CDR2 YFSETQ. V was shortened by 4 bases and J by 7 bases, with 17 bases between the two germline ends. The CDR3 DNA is TGCGCCAGCAGCCCGGCGGCAGGGAATGTTGAAGCTTTCTTT. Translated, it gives CASSPAAGNVEAFF.

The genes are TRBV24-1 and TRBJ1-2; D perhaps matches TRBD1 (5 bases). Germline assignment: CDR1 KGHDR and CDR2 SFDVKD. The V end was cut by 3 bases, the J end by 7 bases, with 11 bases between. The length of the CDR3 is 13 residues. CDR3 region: CATSDMTAGGYTF. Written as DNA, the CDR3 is TGTGCCACCAGTGATATGACAGCCGGTGGCTACACCTTC.